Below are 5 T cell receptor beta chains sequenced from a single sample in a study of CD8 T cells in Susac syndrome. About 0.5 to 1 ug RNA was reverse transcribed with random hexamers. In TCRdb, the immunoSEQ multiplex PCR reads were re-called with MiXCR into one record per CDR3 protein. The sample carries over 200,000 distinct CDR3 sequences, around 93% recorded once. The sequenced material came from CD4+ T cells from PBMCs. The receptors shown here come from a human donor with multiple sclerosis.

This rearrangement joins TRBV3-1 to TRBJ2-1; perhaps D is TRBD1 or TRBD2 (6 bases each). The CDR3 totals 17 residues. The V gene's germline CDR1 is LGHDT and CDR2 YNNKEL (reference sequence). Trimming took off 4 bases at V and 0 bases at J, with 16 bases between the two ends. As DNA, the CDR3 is TGTGCCAGCAGCCCCCTCCGGAGGGGGGCCTCCTACAATGAGCAGTTCTTC. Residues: CASSPLRRGASYNEQFF.

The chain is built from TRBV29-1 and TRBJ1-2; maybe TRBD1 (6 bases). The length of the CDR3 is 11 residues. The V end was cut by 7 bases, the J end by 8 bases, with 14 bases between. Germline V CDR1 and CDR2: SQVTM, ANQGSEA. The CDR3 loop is CSGRGSEGYTF. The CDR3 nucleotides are TGCAGCGGGAGGGGGTCGGAGGGCTACACCTTC.

CDR3 amino acids: CASSPDPTDTQYF. The CDR3 DNA is TGTGCCAGCTCCCCGGACCCCACAGATACGCAGTATTTT. The chain employs TRBV18 and TRBJ2-3; D not certain. The CDR3 is 13 residues long. Germline CDR1 and CDR2: KGHSH and LQKENI. V was shortened by 6 bases and J by 2 bases, with 9 bases between the two germline ends.

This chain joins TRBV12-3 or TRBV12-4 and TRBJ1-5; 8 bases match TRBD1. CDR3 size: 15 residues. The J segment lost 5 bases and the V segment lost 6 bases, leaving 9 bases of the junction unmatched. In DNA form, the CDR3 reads TGTGCCAGCAGCTCCAGGGGGCGAGGAGATCAGCCCCAGCATTTT. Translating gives CASSSRGRGDQPQHF.

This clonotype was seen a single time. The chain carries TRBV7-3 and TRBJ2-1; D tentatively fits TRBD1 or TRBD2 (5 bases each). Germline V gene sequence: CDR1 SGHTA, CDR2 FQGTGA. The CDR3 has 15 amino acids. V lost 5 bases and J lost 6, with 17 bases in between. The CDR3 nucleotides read TGTGCCAGCAGCCCCGGGACCCTTGAGTCCAATGAGCAGTTCTTC. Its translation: CASSPGTLESNEQFF.